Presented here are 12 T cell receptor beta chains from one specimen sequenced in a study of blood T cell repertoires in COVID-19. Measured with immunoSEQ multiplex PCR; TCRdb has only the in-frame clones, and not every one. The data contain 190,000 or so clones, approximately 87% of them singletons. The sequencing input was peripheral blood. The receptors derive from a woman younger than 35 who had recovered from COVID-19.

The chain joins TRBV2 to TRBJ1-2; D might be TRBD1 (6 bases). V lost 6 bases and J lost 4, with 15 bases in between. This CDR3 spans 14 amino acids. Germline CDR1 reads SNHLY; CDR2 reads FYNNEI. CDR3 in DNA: TGTGCCAGCAGGAGGGCAGGGGATACCTATGGCTACACCTTC. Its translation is CASRRAGDTYGYTF.

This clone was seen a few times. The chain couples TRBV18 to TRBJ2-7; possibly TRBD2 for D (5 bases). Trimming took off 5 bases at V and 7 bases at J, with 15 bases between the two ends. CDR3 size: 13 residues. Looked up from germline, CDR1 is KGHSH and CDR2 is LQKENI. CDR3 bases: TGTGCCAGCTCATCCGGGCTAGCTGATGAGCAGTACGTC. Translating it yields CASSSGLADEQYV.

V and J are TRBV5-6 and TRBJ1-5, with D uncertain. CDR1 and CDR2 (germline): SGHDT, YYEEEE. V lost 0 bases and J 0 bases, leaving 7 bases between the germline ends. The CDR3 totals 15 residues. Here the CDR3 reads CASSLGYSSNQPQHF. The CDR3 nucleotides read TGTGCCAGCAGCTTGGGGTACAGTAGCAATCAGCCCCAGCATTTT.

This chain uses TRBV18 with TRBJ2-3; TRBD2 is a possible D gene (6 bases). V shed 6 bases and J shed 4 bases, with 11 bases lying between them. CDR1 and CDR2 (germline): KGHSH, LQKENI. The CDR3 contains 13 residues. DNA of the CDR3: TGTGCCAGCTCCCCCTCGGGAGCAGATACGCAGTATTTT. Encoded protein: CASSPSGADTQYF.

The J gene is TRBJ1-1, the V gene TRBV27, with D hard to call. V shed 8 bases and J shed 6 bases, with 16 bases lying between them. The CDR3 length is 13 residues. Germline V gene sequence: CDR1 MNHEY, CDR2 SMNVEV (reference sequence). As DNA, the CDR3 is TGTGCCAGCTCCCCCCCGGTGGGCCCTGAAGCTTTCTTT. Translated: CASSPPVGPEAFF.

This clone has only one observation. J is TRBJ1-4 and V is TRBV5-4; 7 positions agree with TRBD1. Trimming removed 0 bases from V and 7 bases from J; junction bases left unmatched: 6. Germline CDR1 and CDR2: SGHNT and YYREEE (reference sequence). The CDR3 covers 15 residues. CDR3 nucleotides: TGTGCCAGCAGCTTGGGGACAGGAATCGGTGAAAAACTGTTTTTT. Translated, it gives CASSLGTGIGEKLFF.

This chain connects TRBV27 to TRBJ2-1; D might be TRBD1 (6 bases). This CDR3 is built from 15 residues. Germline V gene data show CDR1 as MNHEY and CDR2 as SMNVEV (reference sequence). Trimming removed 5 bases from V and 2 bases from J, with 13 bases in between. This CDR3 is CASSLSRDTYNEQFF. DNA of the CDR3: TGTGCCAGCAGTCTCAGCCGGGACACCTACAATGAGCAGTTCTTC.

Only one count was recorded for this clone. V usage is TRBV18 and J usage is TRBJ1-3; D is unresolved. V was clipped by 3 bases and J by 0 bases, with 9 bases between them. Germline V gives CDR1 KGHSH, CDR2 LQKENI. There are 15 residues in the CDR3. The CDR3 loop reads CASSPSVSSGNTIYF. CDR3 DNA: TGTGCCAGCTCACCTTCCGTGAGCTCTGGAAACACCATATATTTT.

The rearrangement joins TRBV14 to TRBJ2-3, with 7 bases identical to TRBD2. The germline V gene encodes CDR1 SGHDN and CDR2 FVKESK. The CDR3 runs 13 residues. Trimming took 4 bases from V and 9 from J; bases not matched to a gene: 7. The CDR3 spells CASSRTSVGTQYF. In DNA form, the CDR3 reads TGTGCCAGCAGCCGAACTAGCGTAGGCACGCAGTATTTT.

CDR3 loop: CASGTGTGGYNSPLHF. The CDR3, as DNA: TGTGCCAGTGGTACCGGGACAGGGGGGTATAATTCACCCCTCCACTTT. The chain is built from TRBV19 and TRBJ1-6; 11 nucleotides match TRBD1. J gave up 4 bases and V 8 bases, and 7 bases lay outside the gene matches. The CDR3 covers 16 residues. Germline-derived CDR1 and CDR2 are LNHDA and SQIVND (reference sequence). The full variable domain, in which reference TRBV19 and TRBJ1-6 provide the parts outside the CDR3, is DGGITQSPKYLFRKEGQNVTLSCEQNLNHDAMYWYRQDPGQGLRLIYYSQIVNDFQKGDIAEGYSVSREKKESFPLTVTSAQKNPTAFYLCASGTGTGGYNSPLHFGNGTRLTVT.

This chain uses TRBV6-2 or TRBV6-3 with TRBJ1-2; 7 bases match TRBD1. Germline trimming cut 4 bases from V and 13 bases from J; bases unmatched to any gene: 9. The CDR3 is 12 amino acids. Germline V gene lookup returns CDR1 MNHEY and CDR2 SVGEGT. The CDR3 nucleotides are TGTGCCAGCAGTTTCCATTCGACAGGGAGCACCTTC. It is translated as CASSFHSTGSTF.

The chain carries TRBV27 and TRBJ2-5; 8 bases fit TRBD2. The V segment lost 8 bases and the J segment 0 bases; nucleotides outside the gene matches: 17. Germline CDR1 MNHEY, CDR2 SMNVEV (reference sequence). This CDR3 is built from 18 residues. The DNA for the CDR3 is TGTGCCAGCCAACGGACTAGCCGACTATACGGGTACCAAGAGACCCAGTACTTC. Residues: CASQRTSRLYGYQETQYF.